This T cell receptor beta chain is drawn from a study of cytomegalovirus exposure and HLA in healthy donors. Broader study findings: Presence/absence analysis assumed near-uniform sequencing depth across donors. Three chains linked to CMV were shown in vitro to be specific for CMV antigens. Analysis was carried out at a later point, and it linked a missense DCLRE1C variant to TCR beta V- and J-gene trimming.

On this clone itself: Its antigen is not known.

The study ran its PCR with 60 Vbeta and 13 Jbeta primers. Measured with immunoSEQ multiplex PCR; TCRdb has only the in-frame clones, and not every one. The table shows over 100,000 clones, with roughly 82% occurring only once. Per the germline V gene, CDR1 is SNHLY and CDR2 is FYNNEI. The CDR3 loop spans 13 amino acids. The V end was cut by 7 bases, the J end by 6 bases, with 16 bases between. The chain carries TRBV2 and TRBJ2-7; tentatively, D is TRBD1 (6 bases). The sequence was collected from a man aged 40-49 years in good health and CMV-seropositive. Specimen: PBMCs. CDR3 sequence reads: CASTRDMGIEQYF. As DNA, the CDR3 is TGTGCCAGCACCCGGGACATGGGGATCGAGCAGTACTTC.